This T cell receptor (beta chain) came from a study of CD8 T cell repertoires and HIV-1 epitope variants. Study in general: T cells were stimulated with Twenty-five Gag and Nef peptides separately. Separate from the cultures, 1M uncultured T cells served as baseline.

Some clones are missing from TCRdb's copy, which holds only in-frame ones; the method was immunoSEQ multiplex PCR. The repertoire holds more than 85,000 clones, roughly 81% seen once, with around a quarter in the top ten. Per the germline V gene, CDR1 is SGDLS and CDR2 is YYNGEE. CDR3 size: 13 residues. Trimming removed 2 bases at V and 0 bases at J, with 4 bases between. The sequenced sample consisted of uncultured baseline CD8+ T cells from peripheral blood mononuclear cells (PBMCs). This TCR came from a male donor with HIV. V gene TRBV9 combines with J gene TRBJ2-3; D not resolved. The CDR3 loop reads CASSVVSTDTQYF. The DNA for the CDR3 is TGTGCCAGCAGCGTTGTGAGCACAGATACGCAGTATTTT.